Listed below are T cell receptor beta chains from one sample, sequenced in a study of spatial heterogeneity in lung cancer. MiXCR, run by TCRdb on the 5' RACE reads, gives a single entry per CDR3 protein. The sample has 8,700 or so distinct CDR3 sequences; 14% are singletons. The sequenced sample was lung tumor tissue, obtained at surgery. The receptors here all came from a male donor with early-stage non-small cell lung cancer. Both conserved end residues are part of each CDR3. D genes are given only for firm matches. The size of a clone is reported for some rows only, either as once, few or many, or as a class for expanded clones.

CASSPGATGFSYEQYF	TGCGCCAGCAGCCCCGGTGCAACAGGTTTCTCCTACGAGCAGTACTTC	-	TRBJ2-7	TRBV5-1	medium-sized
CSAGGDTLTYEQYF	TGCAGCGCCGGGGGGGACACTCTCACCTACGAGCAGTACTTC	TRBD2	TRBJ2-7	TRBV29-1	many
CASSWVRSGELFF	TGTGCCAGCAGCTGGGTTAGGAGCGGGGAGCTGTTTTTT	-	TRBJ2-2	TRBV7-2	many
CASSYLRGGSGTSDTGELFF	TGTGCCAGCAGCTACCTCCGGGGCGGCTCCGGGACTAGCGACACCGGGGAGCTGTTTTTT	TRBD2	TRBJ2-2	TRBV5-6	medium-sized
CSVERLPYEAFF	TGCAGCGTTGAGAGGCTACCATATGAAGCTTTCTTT	-	TRBJ1-1	TRBV29-1	-
CASSRTGGGTEAFF	TGTGCCAGCAGCCGTACAGGGGGCGGCACTGAAGCTTTCTTT	TRBD1	TRBJ1-1	TRBV5-8	medium-sized
CSAEKAGEPYNEQFF	TGCAGTGCGGAAAAAGCGGGAGAACCCTACAATGAGCAGTTCTTC	TRBD2	TRBJ2-1	TRBV20-1	many
CASSQYNEQFF	TGCGCCAGCAGTCAATACAATGAGCAGTTCTTC	-	TRBJ2-1	TRBV5-1	many
CASSIGGTGQETQYF	TGTGCCAGTAGTATAGGGGGGACAGGCCAAGAGACCCAGTACTTC	TRBD1	TRBJ2-5	TRBV19	many
CASSQSGAANYGYTF	TGTGCCAGCAGCCAATCGGGCGCCGCTAACTATGGCTACACCTTC	-	TRBJ1-2	TRBV16	many
CASSPQDEATAFF	TGTGCCAGCAGCCCACAGGACGAGGCAACAGCTTTCTTT	-	TRBJ1-1	TRBV13	medium-sized
CATSRGARTDYQETQYF	TGTGCCACCAGCAGAGGGGCGAGGACGGACTACCAAGAGACCCAGTACTTC	-	TRBJ2-5	TRBV15	many
CASSRPLVRGQPQHF	TGTGCCAGCAGTCGGCCACTTGTCAGGGGCCAGCCCCAGCATTTT	-	TRBJ1-5	TRBV6-1	many
CASSVRGIGNTEAFF	TGTGCCAGCAGTGTGCGGGGGATTGGGAACACTGAAGCTTTCTTT	-	TRBJ1-1	TRBV2	many
CASSHTPGRGADEQYF	TGTGCCAGCAGCCACACCCCGGGACGAGGGGCGGACGAGCAGTACTTC	-	TRBJ2-7	TRBV7-9	many
CASSERLAGGPRETQYF	TGTGCCAGCAGTGAACGCCTAGCGGGAGGGCCACGAGAGACCCAGTACTTC	TRBD2	TRBJ2-5	TRBV2	many
CASSQDLIQSSYNEQFF	TGCGCCAGCAGCCAAGATCTAATTCAATCCTCCTACAATGAGCAGTTCTTC	-	TRBJ2-1	TRBV4-1	many
CASSLVGTGSYEQYF	TGTGCCAGCAGCTTGGTCGGGACAGGTAGCTACGAGCAGTACTTC	TRBD1	TRBJ2-7	TRBV5-4	many